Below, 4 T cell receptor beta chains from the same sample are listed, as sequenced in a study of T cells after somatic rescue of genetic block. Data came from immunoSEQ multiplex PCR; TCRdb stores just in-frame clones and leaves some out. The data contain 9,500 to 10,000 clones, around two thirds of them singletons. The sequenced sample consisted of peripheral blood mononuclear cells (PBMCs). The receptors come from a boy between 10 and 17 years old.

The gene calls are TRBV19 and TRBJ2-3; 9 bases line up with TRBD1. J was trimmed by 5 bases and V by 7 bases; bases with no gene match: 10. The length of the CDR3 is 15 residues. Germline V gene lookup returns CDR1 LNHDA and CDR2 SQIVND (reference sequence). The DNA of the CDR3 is TGTGCCAGTACCTATAGGTACAGGGGGCTAGATACGCAGTATTTT. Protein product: CASTYRYRGLDTQYF.

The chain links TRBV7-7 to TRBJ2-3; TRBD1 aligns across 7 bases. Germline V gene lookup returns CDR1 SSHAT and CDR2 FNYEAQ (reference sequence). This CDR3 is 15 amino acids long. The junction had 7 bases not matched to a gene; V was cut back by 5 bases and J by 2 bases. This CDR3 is CASSRTGAYTDTQYF. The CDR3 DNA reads TGTGCCAGCAGCCGAACAGGGGCGTACACAGATACGCAGTATTTT.

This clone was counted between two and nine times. As DNA, the CDR3 is TGTGCCAGCAGCGTGGAGGGACAGGCGAACACCGGGGAGCTGTTTTTT. The encoded protein is CASSVEGQANTGELFF. The chain carries TRBV9 and TRBJ2-2; 8 nucleotides match TRBD1. V shed 2 bases, J shed 0 bases, and the junction held 3 bases outside the gene matches. CDR1 is SGDLS, CDR2 YYNGEE, per germline. The CDR3 totals 16 residues.

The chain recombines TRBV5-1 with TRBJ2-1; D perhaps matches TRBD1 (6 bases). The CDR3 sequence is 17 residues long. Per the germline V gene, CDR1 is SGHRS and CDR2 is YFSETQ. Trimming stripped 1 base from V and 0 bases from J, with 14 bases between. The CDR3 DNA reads TGCGCCAGCAGCTTGACAGGGTGGTTGAGCTCCTACAATGAGCAGTTCTTC. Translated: CASSLTGWLSSYNEQFF.